A selection of T cell receptor beta chains follows, all from one sample in a study of early T cells in non-severe SARS-CoV-2 infection. A single record per CDR3 protein comes from TCRdb applying MiXCR to the 5' RACE reads. The table shows about 99,000 distinct CDR3 sequences, with 15% to 20% occurring only once. The sequenced material came from whole blood. These receptors all stem from an adult who was a healthcare worker with PCR-confirmed SARS-CoV-2 infection or an uninfected control (not recorded which). The CDR3 runs from the conserved cysteine through the conserved F or W. A D gene is named only where the DNA matches it firmly. Size values are once, few and many counts, or a class for expanded clones, and some rows have none.

CDR3nt	CDR3aa	abundance	v_gene	j_gene	d_gene
TGTGCCACCGCGCCGGGACAGTTCTCACCCCTCCACTTT	CATAPGQFSPLHF	few	TRBV27	TRBJ1-6	TRBD1
TGTGCCAGCAGTTACCCCCGGGGACGTGCTTTCTTT	CASSYPRGRAFF	few	TRBV6-2/TRBV6-3	TRBJ1-1	.
TGTGCCATCAGTGAGTCGGGGACAGGGACTAACTATGGCTACACCTTC	CAISESGTGTNYGYTF	.	TRBV10-3	TRBJ1-2	TRBD1
TGTGCCAGCACCCTCGGGACAGGGGTCAATTCACCCATCCACTTT	CASTLGTGVNSPIHF	.	TRBV7-2	TRBJ1-6	TRBD1
TGCGCCAGCAGCTTGGACACCGCCGGGGAGCTGTTTTTT	CASSLDTAGELFF	.	TRBV5-1	TRBJ2-2	.
TGTGCCAGCAGATACAAGCGGGTGCTATACTACAATGAGCAGTTCTTC	CASRYKRVLYYNEQFF	few	TRBV28	TRBJ2-1	.
TGTGCCAGCAGCCAAGAAGCGGGAGTTTACAATGAGCAGTTCTTC	CASSQEAGVYNEQFF	.	TRBV3-1	TRBJ2-1	TRBD2
TGTGCCAGCGGGGACAGGGGAGATTCACCCCTCCACTTT	CASGDRGDSPLHF	few	TRBV12-3/TRBV12-4	TRBJ1-6	TRBD1
TGTGCCAGCAGCCAAGTGCCAGCGGGGGCCGGGGAGCTGTTTTTT	CASSQVPAGAGELFF	few	TRBV4-2	TRBJ2-2	TRBD2
TGTGCCAGCAGCCCGGCCAACGGCGATCAGCCCCAGCATTTT	CASSPANGDQPQHF	.	TRBV6-5	TRBJ1-5	.
TGTGCCACCAGCAGAGATCGAATGGGGGAGACCCAGTACTTC	CATSRDRMGETQYF	.	TRBV15	TRBJ2-5	.
TGTGCCAGCAGCCCAACCCTCTGGGCGTCCACAGATACGCAGTATTTT	CASSPTLWASTDTQYF	few	TRBV7-9	TRBJ2-3	.
TGTGCCAGCAGGACGACAGGGGCCAAGGGGACTGAAGCTTTCTTT	CASRTTGAKGTEAFF	.	TRBV6-6	TRBJ1-1	TRBD1
TGTGCCAGCAGCCTGACATCACAGAGCAATCAGCCCCAGCATTTT	CASSLTSQSNQPQHF	few	TRBV27	TRBJ1-5	.
TGCAGCGTCGCCCGAGCAGATACGCAGTATTTT	CSVARADTQYF	.	TRBV29-1	TRBJ2-3	.
TGTGCCACCAGTGACCCTCAGGGGGGCGGATTTAATGAGCAGTTCTTC	CATSDPQGGGFNEQFF	.	TRBV24-1	TRBJ2-1	.
TGTGCCAGCAGCCCCGGGACAGGGGATAATTCACCCCTCCACTTT	CASSPGTGDNSPLHF	many	TRBV6-1	TRBJ1-6	TRBD1
TGTGCCAGCTCACGGCTGGGACAGAGCGAGCAGTACTTC	CASSRLGQSEQYF	.	TRBV18	TRBJ2-7	TRBD1
TGTGCCAGCAGCCCCAGGCCCACCCCCTCCTACGAGCAGTACTTC	CASSPRPTPSYEQYF	.	TRBV7-9	TRBJ2-7	.
TGTGCCAGCTTAGCGGGAGGGCCAGATGAGCAGTTCTTC	CASLAGGPDEQFF	.	TRBV28	TRBJ2-1	TRBD2
TGTGCCAGCAGTTCCTTCCAACAGGGGCGTTGGATTCAGTACTTC	CASSSFQQGRWIQYF	few	TRBV28	TRBJ2-4	TRBD1
TGTGCCAGCAGCTTATCTGGGGACACGCAGTATTTT	CASSLSGDTQYF	.	TRBV7-6	TRBJ2-3	.
TGTGCCAGCAGCTTACTAGCGGGAATGGGGGAAGAGACCCAGTACTTC	CASSLLAGMGEETQYF	few	TRBV7-2	TRBJ2-5	TRBD2
TGTGCCAGCAGCTTATATTCCGGGGCAGATACGCAGTATTTT	CASSLYSGADTQYF	.	TRBV7-2	TRBJ2-3	.
TGCAGTGCTAGAGGGCACAGCACCAAAAACATTCAGTACTTC	CSARGHSTKNIQYF	.	TRBV20-1	TRBJ2-4	.
TGTGCCAGCAGTCACCGGGAAAGGGAGACTGAAGCTTTCTTT	CASSHRERETEAFF	once	TRBV28	TRBJ1-1	.
TGTGCCAGCAGGTCCGACAGGGCCTTCTACGAGCAGTACTTC	CASRSDRAFYEQYF	many	TRBV12-3/TRBV12-4	TRBJ2-7	TRBD1
TGTGCCAGCAGCTTAGGGACAGGAAGAAGCAATCAGCCCCAGCATTTT	CASSLGTGRSNQPQHF	.	TRBV7-9	TRBJ1-5	TRBD1
TGTGCCACCAGCACCGGGGCCGGAGATACGCAGTATTTT	CATSTGAGDTQYF	.	TRBV15	TRBJ2-3	.
TGTGCCAGCACCACTAACAGGCGGTTTAGCTATGGCTACACCTTC	CASTTNRRFSYGYTF	.	TRBV7-9	TRBJ1-2	.
TGTGCCTGGAGTTGGGAGAGGCAGCCCCAGCATTTT	CAWSWERQPQHF	.	TRBV30	TRBJ1-5	.
TGTGCCAGCAGTTACCACCCTAGTGGGAGGGACCACAATGAGCAGTTCTTC	CASSYHPSGRDHNEQFF	few	TRBV6-2/TRBV6-3	TRBJ2-1	TRBD2
TGTGCTAGCAGACACCGGGACAGACCAATCTACGAGCAGTACTTC	CASRHRDRPIYEQYF	few	TRBV7-7	TRBJ2-7	TRBD1
TGTGCCAGCAGTTACAGGGGGCGAGGGGACACTGAAGCTTTCTTT	CASSYRGRGDTEAFF	.	TRBV28	TRBJ1-1	TRBD1
TGTGCCAGCAGGAGACTAGCGGAGACCTACGAGCAGTACTTC	CASRRLAETYEQYF	.	TRBV27	TRBJ2-7	TRBD2
TGTGCCAGCAGTTTAGGATGGGCGAAATTGCGAACTTACTCCTACGAGCAGTACTTC	CASSLGWAKLRTYSYEQYF	.	TRBV12-3/TRBV12-4	TRBJ2-7	.
TGCGCCAGCAGCCTTGTCCCGGGACATACACCCCAAGAGACCCAGTACTTC	CASSLVPGHTPQETQYF	.	TRBV5-1	TRBJ2-5	.
TGCAGTGCTAGAGCTTGGAGCGGGAACTACAATGAGCAGTTCTTC	CSARAWSGNYNEQFF	few	TRBV20-1	TRBJ2-1	TRBD2
TGTGCCAGCAGCATAGCGGGGCTGCCGGGGAATGAGCAGTTCTTC	CASSIAGLPGNEQFF	.	TRBV7-2	TRBJ2-1	TRBD2
TGTGCCAGCAGCTTAGGTGGGGGGGCAAGGACGCAGTATTTT	CASSLGGGARTQYF	many	TRBV7-2	TRBJ2-3	.
TGTGCCAGCAGCCAAGATGCGGGCGGGAGAAATGAGCAGTTCTTC	CASSQDAGGRNEQFF	.	TRBV4-2	TRBJ2-1	TRBD2
TGCAGCGTTGAAGGCCAGTACTTC	CSVEGQYF	many	TRBV29-1	TRBJ2-7	.
TGTGCCAGCAGCTTATCCGGCCCTTACAATGAGCAGTTCTTC	CASSLSGPYNEQFF	few	TRBV7-2	TRBJ2-1	.
TGTGCCAGCAGTTTAAAGGATGCCAGGTCCTTTTACGAGCAGTACTTC	CASSLKDARSFYEQYF	.	TRBV27	TRBJ2-7	.
TGTGCCAGCAGCCCATTCGGAGGGGCAGGTGACAACACTGAAGCTTTCTTT	CASSPFGGAGDNTEAFF	many	TRBV5-5	TRBJ1-1	.